This T cell receptor (beta chain) was retrieved from a study of molecular identifiers for immune sequencing clone quantification. This clonotype was seen a handful of times. V gave up 1 base and J gave up 4 bases; unmatched junction bases: 10. The CDR3 has 16 residues. Germline V gene data show CDR1 as SGHDN and CDR2 as FVKESK. Via MiXCR, TCRdb re-called the PCR reads, giving one row per CDR3 protein. The table shows 490,000 or so distinct CDR3 sequences, with about a fifth occurring only once. The receptor comes from a human donor in good health. Some libraries in this study had Jurkat cell RNA spiked in. The specimen was naive CD8+ T cells from blood, with Jurkat cell RNA spiked in. As to subset: FACS-sorted CD8+CD4-CCR7+CD45RA+ naive T cells. The rearrangement joins TRBV14 to TRBJ2-7; 7 nucleotides match TRBD2. The CDR3 DNA sequence: TGTGCCAGCAGCCAAGGGTTGGACGGGAGGACATACGAGCAGTACTTC. It codes for CASSQGLDGRTYEQYF.